This paragraph covers one T cell receptor beta chain sequence. Sequencing was performed with immunoSEQ multiplex PCR; in TCRdb, only in-frame clones are kept and a portion is missing. The sample has 70,000 or so clones; about 87% are singletons. These data originate in a study of blood T cell repertoires in COVID-19. Study at large: Sources were T cells, B-cell-depleted T cells, or PBMCs; the material itself was cDNA or gDNA.

Trimming pared 8 bases from V and 5 bases from J, leaving 15 bases between. Per the germline V gene, CDR1 is SGHAT and CDR2 is FQDESV (reference sequence). The CDR3 totals 13 residues. V gene TRBV11-1 combines with J gene TRBJ1-1; no clear D gene. Specimen: peripheral blood. This TCR derives from a woman older than 75 with active COVID-19. CDR3 in DNA: TGTGCCAGCGGGAGGGTATTGGGGACTGAAGCTTTCTTT. Translation gives CASGRVLGTEAFF. The whole variable domain, remainder taken from reference TRBV11-1 and TRBJ1-1, is EAEVAQSPRYKITEKSQAVAFWCDPISGHATLYWYRQILGQGPELLVQFQDESVVDDSQLPKDRFSAERLKGVDSTLKIQPAELGDSAMYLCASGRVLGTEAFFGQGTRLTVV.